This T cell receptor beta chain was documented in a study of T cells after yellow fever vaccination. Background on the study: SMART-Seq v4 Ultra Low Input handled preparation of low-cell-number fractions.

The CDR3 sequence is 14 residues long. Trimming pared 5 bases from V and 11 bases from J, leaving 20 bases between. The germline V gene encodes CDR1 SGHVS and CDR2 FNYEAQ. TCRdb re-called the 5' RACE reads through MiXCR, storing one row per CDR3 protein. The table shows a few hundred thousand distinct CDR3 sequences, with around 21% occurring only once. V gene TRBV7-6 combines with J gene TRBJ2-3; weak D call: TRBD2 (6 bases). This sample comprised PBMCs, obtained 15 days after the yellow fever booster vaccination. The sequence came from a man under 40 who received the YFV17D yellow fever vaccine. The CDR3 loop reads CASSTRGGEVGQYF. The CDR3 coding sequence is TGTGCCAGCAGCACCCGAGGCGGGGAAGTAGGGCAGTATTTT.